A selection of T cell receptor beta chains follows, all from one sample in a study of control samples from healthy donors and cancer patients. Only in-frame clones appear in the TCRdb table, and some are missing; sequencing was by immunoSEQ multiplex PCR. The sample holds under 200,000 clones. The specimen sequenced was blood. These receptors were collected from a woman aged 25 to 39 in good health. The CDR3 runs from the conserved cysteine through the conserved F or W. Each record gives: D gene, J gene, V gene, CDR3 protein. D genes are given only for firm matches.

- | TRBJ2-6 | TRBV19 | CASRGTRGANVLTF
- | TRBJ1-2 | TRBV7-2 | CASSLDRSNGYTF
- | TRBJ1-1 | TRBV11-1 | CASSSRTTEAFF
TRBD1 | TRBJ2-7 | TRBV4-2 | CASSQPDRGHEQYF
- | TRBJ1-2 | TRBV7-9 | CASSLASPHGYTF
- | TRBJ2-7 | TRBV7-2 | CASSLGRTTYEQYF
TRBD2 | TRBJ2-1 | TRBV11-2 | CASTRLAGGINEQFF
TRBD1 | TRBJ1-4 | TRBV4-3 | CASSQELQGGKLFF
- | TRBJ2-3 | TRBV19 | CASSPARTDTQYF
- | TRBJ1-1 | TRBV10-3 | CAISEIGPNTEAFF
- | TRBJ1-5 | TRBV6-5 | CATAGEGVSQPQHF
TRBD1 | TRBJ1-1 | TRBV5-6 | CASSHTPGTGRPEAFF
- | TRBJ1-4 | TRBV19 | CASNSRSPGKLFF
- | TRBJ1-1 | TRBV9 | CASSVRTGMNTEAFF
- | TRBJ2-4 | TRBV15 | CATSSIGQGRGIQYF
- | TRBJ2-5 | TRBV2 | CASSEGGPVVETQYF
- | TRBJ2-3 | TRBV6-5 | CASSYSSSAIDTQYF
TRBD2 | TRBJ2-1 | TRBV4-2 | CASSQPSSGGGNEQFF
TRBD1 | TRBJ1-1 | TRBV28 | CACGGKGAVEAFF
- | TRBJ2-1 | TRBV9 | CASSTRQSQAKNEQFF
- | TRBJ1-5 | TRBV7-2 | CASSFLGQPQHF
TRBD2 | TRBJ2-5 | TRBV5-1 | CASSLVVAGEETQYF
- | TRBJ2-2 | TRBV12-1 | CASSANGEVGELFF
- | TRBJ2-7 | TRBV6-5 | CASSPDREPSYEQYF
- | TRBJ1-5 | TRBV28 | CASSSEQGGDQPQHF
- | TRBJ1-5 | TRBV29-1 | CSVQANNQPQHF
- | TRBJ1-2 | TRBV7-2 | CASSLPGLNYGYTF
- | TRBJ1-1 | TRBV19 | CASSMGIAEAFF
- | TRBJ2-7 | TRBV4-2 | CASSQDGASPVYEQYF
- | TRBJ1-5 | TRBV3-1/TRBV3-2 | CASSPQMNQPQHF
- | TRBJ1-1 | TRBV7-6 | CASSLEAGYTEAFF
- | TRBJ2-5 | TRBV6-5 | CASTPGARVETQYF
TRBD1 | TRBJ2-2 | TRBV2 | CASRPSTGVTGELFF
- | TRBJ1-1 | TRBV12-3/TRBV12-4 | CASSLTAEAFF
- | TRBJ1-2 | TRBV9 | CASSPSSEIHNYGYTF
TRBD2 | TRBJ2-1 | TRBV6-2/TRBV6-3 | CASSYPGLAGAYNEQFF
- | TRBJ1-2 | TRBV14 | CASSQERRGNYGYTF
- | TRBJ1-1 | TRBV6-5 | CASSPRRGEDTEAFF
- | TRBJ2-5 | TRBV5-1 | CASSLEGVDGETQYF
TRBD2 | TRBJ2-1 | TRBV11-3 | CASSRTSGPDNSYNEQFF
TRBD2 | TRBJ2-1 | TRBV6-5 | CASTKPGGRNEQFF
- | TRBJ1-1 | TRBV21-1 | CASSPRGRVLGAFF
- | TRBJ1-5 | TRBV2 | CASSRVGGNQPQHF
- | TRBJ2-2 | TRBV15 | CATSRDPGRNTGELFF
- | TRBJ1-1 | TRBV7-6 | CASSKSTGYIAELNTEAFF
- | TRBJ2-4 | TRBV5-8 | CASSLARQVEGRTKNIQYF
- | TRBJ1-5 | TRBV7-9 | CASSSQGRGNQPQHF